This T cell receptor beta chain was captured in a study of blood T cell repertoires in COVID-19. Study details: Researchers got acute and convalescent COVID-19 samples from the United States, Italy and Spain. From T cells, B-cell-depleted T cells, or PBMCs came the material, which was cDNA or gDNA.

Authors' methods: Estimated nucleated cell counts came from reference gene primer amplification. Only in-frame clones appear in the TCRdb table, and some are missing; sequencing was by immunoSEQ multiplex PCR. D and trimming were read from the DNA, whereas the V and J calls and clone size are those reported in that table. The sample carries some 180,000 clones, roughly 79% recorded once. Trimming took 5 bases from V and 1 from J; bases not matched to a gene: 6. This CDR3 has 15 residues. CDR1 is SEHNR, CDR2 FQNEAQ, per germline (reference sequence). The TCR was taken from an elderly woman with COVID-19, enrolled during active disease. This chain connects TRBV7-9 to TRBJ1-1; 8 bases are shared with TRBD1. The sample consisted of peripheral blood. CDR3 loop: CASSLRQGTNTEAFF. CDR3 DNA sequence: TGTGCCAGCAGCCTAAGACAGGGGACGAACACTGAAGCTTTCTTT.